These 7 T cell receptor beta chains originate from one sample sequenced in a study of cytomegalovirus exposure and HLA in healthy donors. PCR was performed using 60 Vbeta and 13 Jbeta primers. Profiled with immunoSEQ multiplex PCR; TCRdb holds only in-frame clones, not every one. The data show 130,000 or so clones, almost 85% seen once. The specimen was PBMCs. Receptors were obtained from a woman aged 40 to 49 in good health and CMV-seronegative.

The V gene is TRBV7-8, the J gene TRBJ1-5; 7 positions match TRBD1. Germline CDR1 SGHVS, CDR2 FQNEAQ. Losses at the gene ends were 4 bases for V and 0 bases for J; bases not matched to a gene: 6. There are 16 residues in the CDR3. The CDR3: CASSSGTAISNQPQHF. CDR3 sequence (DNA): TGTGCCAGCAGCTCAGGGACAGCGATTAGCAATCAGCCCCAGCATTTT. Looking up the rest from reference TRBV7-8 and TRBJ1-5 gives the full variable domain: GAGVSQSPRYKVAKRGQDVALRCDPISGHVSLFWYQQALGQGPEFLTYFQNEAQLDKSGLPSDRFFAERPEGSVSTLKIQRTQQEDSAVYLCASSSGTAISNQPQHFGDGTRLSIL.

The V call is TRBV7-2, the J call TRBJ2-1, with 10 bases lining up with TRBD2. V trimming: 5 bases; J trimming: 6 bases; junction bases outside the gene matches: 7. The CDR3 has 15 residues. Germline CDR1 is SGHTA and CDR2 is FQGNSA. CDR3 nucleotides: TGTGCCAGCAGCCTTACCGGGACTAGCGCCAATGAGCAGTTCTTC. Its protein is CASSLTGTSANEQFF.

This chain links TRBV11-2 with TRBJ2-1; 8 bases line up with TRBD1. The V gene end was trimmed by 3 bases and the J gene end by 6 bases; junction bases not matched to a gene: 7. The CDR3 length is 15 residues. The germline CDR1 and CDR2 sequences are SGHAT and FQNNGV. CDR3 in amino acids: CASSFGQGSSNEQFF. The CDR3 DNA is TGTGCCAGCAGCTTCGGACAGGGCAGCTCCAATGAGCAGTTCTTC.

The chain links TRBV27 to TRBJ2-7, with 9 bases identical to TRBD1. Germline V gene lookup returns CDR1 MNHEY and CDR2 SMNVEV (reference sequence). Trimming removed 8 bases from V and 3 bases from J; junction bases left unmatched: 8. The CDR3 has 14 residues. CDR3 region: CASHGTGRFYEQYF. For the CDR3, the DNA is TGTGCCAGCCACGGGACAGGGAGATTCTACGAGCAGTACTTC.

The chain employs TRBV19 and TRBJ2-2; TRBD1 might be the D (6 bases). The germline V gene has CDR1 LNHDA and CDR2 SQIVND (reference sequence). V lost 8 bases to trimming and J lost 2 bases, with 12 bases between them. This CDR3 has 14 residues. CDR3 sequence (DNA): TGTGCCAGTGAGGGGGAACCAAACACCGGGGAGCTGTTTTTT. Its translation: CASEGEPNTGELFF.

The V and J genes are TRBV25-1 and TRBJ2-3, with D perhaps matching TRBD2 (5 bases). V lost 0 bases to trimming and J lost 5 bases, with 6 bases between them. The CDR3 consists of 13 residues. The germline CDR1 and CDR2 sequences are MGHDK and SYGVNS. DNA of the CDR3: TGTGCCAGCAGTGAATACGGGGAAGATACGCAGTATTTT. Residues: CASSEYGEDTQYF.

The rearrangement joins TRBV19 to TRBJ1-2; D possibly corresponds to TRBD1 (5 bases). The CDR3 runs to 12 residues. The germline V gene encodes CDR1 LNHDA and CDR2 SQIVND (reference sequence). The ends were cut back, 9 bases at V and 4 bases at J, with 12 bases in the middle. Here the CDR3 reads CASGGVLYGYTF. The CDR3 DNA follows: TGTGCCAGCGGGGGGGTTCTCTATGGCTACACCTTC.